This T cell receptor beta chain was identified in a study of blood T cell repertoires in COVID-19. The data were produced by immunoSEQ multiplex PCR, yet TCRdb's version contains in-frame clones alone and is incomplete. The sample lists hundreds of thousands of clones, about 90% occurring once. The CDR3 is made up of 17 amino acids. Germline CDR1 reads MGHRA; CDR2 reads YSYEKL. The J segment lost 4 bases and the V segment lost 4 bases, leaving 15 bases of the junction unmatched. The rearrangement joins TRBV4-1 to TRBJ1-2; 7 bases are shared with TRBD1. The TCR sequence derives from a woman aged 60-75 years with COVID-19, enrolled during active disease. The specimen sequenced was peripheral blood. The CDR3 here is CASSPTATGSMVYGYTF. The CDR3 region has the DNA TGCGCCAGCAGCCCTACAGCGACAGGGAGCATGGTCTATGGCTACACCTTC.